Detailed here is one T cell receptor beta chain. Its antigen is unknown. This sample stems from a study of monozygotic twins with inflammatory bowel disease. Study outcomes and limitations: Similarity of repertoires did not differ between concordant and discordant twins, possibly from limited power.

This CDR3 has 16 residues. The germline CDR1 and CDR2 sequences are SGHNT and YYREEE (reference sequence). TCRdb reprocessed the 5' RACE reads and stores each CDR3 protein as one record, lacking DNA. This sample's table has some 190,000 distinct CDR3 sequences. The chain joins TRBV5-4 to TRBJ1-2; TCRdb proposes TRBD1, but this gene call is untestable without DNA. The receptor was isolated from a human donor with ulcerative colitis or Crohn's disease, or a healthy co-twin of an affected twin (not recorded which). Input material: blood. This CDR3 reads CASSPPPTGPTYGYTF.